Listed below are T cell receptor beta chains from one sample, sequenced in a study of CD8 T cells in ankylosing spondylitis. One entry per CDR3 protein results from TCRdb running MiXCR on the 5' RACE reads. Of hundreds of thousands of distinct CDR3 sequences in the sample, about 10% were seen once. Source material: blood, either unsorted or a sorted T cell fraction (not recorded which). All receptors derive from a male donor with ankylosing spondylitis. Both conserved end residues are part of each CDR3. The D gene is left open where the match is weak. Expanded clones are given a class, and other clones once, few, many or no size at all.

v_call,clone_size,j_call,d_call,cdr3_nt,cdr3_aa
TRBV6-4,few,TRBJ2-1,TRBD2,TGTGCCAGCAGTGACTCACCTAGCGGGGTTTACAATGAGCAGTTCTTC,CASSDSPSGVYNEQFF
TRBV20-1,many,TRBJ2-1,NA,TGCAGTGCTAGAGATGGTCAGGGGGAGCAGTTCTTC,CSARDGQGEQFF
TRBV3-1,few,TRBJ1-3,NA,TGTGCCAGCAGCCAAAGACAGGCTACTGGAAACACCATATATTTT,CASSQRQATGNTIYF
TRBV6-2/TRBV6-3,few,TRBJ2-3,TRBD1,TGTGCCAGCAGCCTCCTCCCGGGACAGGGGAAGAATCTGCCTAGCACAGATACGCAGTATTTT,CASSLLPGQGKNLPSTDTQYF
TRBV4-2,many,TRBJ2-1,NA,TGTGCCAGCAGCCACCCGGGCCAGTGGCTCTACAATGAGCAGTTCTTC,CASSHPGQWLYNEQFF
TRBV20-1,NA,TRBJ2-7,NA,TGCAGTGCTAGAAGGTCAGCCTACGAGCAGTACTTC,CSARRSAYEQYF
TRBV28,NA,TRBJ2-7,NA,TGTGCCAGCAGTTTATTTCTCGACAGCCTGGTTTACGAGCAGTACTTC,CASSLFLDSLVYEQYF
TRBV15,NA,TRBJ2-7,NA,TGTGCCACCAGCAGAGATCTGGGGGCTCAAGCACCCTACGAGCAGTACTTC,CATSRDLGAQAPYEQYF
TRBV10-3,NA,TRBJ1-2,NA,TGTGCCATCACCTCAGGAGCCACCTATGGCTACACCTTC,CAITSGATYGYTF
TRBV5-1,many,TRBJ1-6,NA,TGCGCCAGCAGCTTGGCTCAGGGTGGTAATTCACCCCTCCACTTT,CASSLAQGGNSPLHF
TRBV9,few,TRBJ1-1,NA,TGTGCCAGCAGCGTAGCTTCAGGGAACACTGAAGCTTTCTTT,CASSVASGNTEAFF
TRBV12-3/TRBV12-4,NA,TRBJ2-3,TRBD1,TGTGCCAGCAGTTTATGGACAGGGGATTCCACAGATACGCAGTATTTT,CASSLWTGDSTDTQYF
TRBV5-1,few,TRBJ1-4,TRBD1,TGCGCCAGCAGCTCCAACAGGGGAGATAATGAAAAACTGTTTTTT,CASSSNRGDNEKLFF
TRBV7-2,few,TRBJ2-5,NA,TGTGCCAGCAGCTTGGTAGCAATCGCAGGGACGAAGACCCAGTACTTC,CASSLVAIAGTKTQYF
TRBV12-3/TRBV12-4,few,TRBJ2-1,TRBD2,TGTGCCAGCATCCCGGGGGGGTCCTACAATGAGCAGTTCTTC,CASIPGGSYNEQFF
TRBV28,few,TRBJ1-1,NA,TGTGCCAGCAGTTTAAGGGAATCTGAAGCTTTCTTT,CASSLRESEAFF
TRBV12-3/TRBV12-4,few,TRBJ1-5,NA,TGTGCCAGCAGCGCCCAGGGACAGCCCCAGCATTTT,CASSAQGQPQHF
TRBV9,NA,TRBJ2-1,NA,TGTGCCAGCAGCGTAGCACAGGGTCTATACAATGAGCAGTTCTTC,CASSVAQGLYNEQFF
TRBV6-2/TRBV6-3,many,TRBJ2-4,NA,TGTGCCAGCAGCCCTGCGGGAAGTGGACTAAACATTCAGTACTTC,CASSPAGSGLNIQYF
TRBV6-2/TRBV6-3,NA,TRBJ2-7,NA,TGTGCCAGCGGAAAGTCAGGGGATTCCTACGAGCAGTACTTC,CASGKSGDSYEQYF
TRBV5-1,few,TRBJ1-1,TRBD1,TGCGCCAGCAGCTTGGCCGGGACAGGGACTGAAGCTTTCTTT,CASSLAGTGTEAFF
TRBV20-1,NA,TRBJ1-1,NA,TGCAGTGCTAGCGCACTCGCCGGGCCAAAGGGCACTGAAGCTTTCTTT,CSASALAGPKGTEAFF
TRBV5-1,few,TRBJ2-1,NA,TGCGCCAGCAGCTTGAGACCGCGCGGGGCAAACAATGAGCAGTTCTTC,CASSLRPRGANNEQFF
TRBV29-1,few,TRBJ2-3,TRBD2,TGCAGCGTGACCCAAGGGACTACCTACACAGATACGCAGTATTTT,CSVTQGTTYTDTQYF
TRBV18,NA,TRBJ2-7,TRBD1,TGTGCCAGCTCACCGCGACAGGGTCCCTCCTACGAGCAGTACTTC,CASSPRQGPSYEQYF
TRBV20-1,many,TRBJ2-1,TRBD2,TGCAGTGCTAGCAGCGGGGGGCTTCACAATGAGCAGTTCTTC,CSASSGGLHNEQFF
TRBV6-1,few,TRBJ2-7,NA,TGTGCCAGCAGCCGACGCCGACAAACTGGCGAGCAGTACTTC,CASSRRRQTGEQYF
TRBV24-1,NA,TRBJ1-4,TRBD1,TGTGCCACCAGTTCGGGACAGGGGAGTGAAAAACTGTTTTTT,CATSSGQGSEKLFF
TRBV10-3,NA,TRBJ1-3,NA,TGTGCCATCAGTGAGTCGGCCGTTAGGGACTCTGGAAACACCATATATTTT,CAISESAVRDSGNTIYF
TRBV27,many,TRBJ1-4,TRBD1,TGTGCCAGTACTGACAGGGCGAGGGAAAAACTGTTTTTT,CASTDRAREKLFF
TRBV28,NA,TRBJ1-3,NA,TGTGCCAGCAGTTACCGGCGGTTCTCTGGAAACACCATATATTTT,CASSYRRFSGNTIYF
TRBV29-1,NA,TRBJ2-2,TRBD1,TGCAGCGTTGATGACAGGGCCGGGGAGCTGTTTTTT,CSVDDRAGELFF
TRBV7-2,many,TRBJ2-7,TRBD1,TGTGCCAGCAGCGCGGGACAGGACTACGAGCAGTACTTC,CASSAGQDYEQYF
TRBV11-3,NA,TRBJ2-1,NA,TGTGCCAGCAGCTCCAAAAGAGCCGATGAGCAGTTCTTC,CASSSKRADEQFF
TRBV15,many,TRBJ1-5,TRBD1,TGTGCCACCAGCAGGTGGGACAGGGGAGGTCAGCCCCAGCATTTT,CATSRWDRGGQPQHF
TRBV20-1,few,TRBJ2-7,NA,TGCAGTGCTAGACAAGGGACTTCATTCTACGAGCAGTACTTC,CSARQGTSFYEQYF
TRBV7-2,NA,TRBJ2-5,NA,TGTGCCAGCAGCCCCTGGACATATCTCCAAGAGACCCAGTACTTC,CASSPWTYLQETQYF
TRBV6-6,NA,TRBJ1-5,NA,TGTGCCGGACAAACAGTCCTACATCAGCCCCAGCATTTT,CAGQTVLHQPQHF
TRBV6-2/TRBV6-3,few,TRBJ2-7,NA,TGTGCCAGCAGGGACAACTTCGAGCAGTACTTC,CASRDNFEQYF
TRBV29-1,many,TRBJ2-3,NA,TGCAGCGTTGACCCCTTCGAAGGGGATACGCAGTATTTT,CSVDPFEGDTQYF
TRBV12-3/TRBV12-4,NA,TRBJ2-1,NA,TGTGCCAGCAGGCACCAGAGCGGCCCCTACAATGAGCAGTTCTTC,CASRHQSGPYNEQFF